The 29 T cell receptor beta chains listed next were all sequenced from one sample in a study of cytomegalovirus exposure and HLA in healthy donors. The PCR had 60 Vbeta and 13 Jbeta primers. The repertoire was sequenced with immunoSEQ multiplex PCR; TCRdb's copy has only in-frame clones and lacks some. This repertoire shows 95,000 to 100,000 clones, about 80% found once; its top ten account for about 2%. Material for sequencing was PBMCs. The receptors here all came from a man between 40 and 49 years old in good health and CMV-seronegative.

V and J are TRBV27 and TRBJ2-1, with a possible D match to TRBD2 (6 bases). This CDR3 is 17 amino acids long. Germline values: CDR1 MNHEY, CDR2 SMNVEV (reference sequence). V was shortened by 7 bases and J by 1 base, with 20 bases between the two germline ends. The CDR3 spells CASTRGVAPESYNEQFF. The DNA of the CDR3 is TGTGCCAGCACCCGCGGGGTAGCTCCAGAATCCTACAATGAGCAGTTCTTC.

The chain uses TRBV28 and TRBJ2-1; 7 nucleotides agree with TRBD2. This CDR3 has 17 amino acids. The V and J ends lost 4 bases and 1 base, in that order; junction bases with no gene match: 10. The germline CDR1 and CDR2 sequences are MDHEN and SYDVKM. The CDR3, as DNA: TGTGCCAGCAGTTCCCTTTTGGGCGGGGGATCCTACAATGAGCAGTTCTTC. Its translation is CASSSLLGGGSYNEQFF.

The CDR3 nucleotides are TGTGCGACCGGGGCGGGACCTGCTGACTATGGCTACACCTTC. Translated, it gives CATGAGPADYGYTF. This chain links TRBV6-5 with TRBJ1-2, with TRBD1 as a possible D gene (5 bases). Germline CDR1 reads MNHEY; CDR2 reads SVGAGI. The CDR3 spans 14 residues.

The rearrangement joins TRBV4-2 to TRBJ2-7, with a weak D call TRBD1 (6 bases). The germline V gene has CDR1 LGHNA and CDR2 YNFKEQ. This CDR3 spans 16 amino acids. V dropped 1 base and J dropped 2 bases, with 15 bases sitting between them. The CDR3 DNA follows: TGTGCCAGCAGCCAAGCCGGCAGGGGCTATACCTACGAGCAGTACTTC. As protein: CASSQAGRGYTYEQYF.

V gene TRBV11-2 combines with J gene TRBJ1-1; D possibly corresponds to TRBD1 (5 bases). Germline V gene data show CDR1 as SGHAT and CDR2 as FQNNGV. Trimming removed 5 bases at V and 4 bases at J, with 17 bases between. The CDR3 sequence is 15 residues long. CDR3 amino acids: CASSLAGGGITEAFF. CDR3 coding DNA: TGTGCCAGCAGCCTAGCCGGGGGGGGGATCACTGAAGCTTTCTTT.

The chain carries TRBV27 and TRBJ2-1, with D perhaps TRBD1 (5 bases). This CDR3 has 15 residues. Germline CDR1 is MNHEY and CDR2 is SMNVEV (reference sequence). V was shortened by 3 bases and J by 3 bases, with 12 bases between the two germline ends. CDR3 sequence reads: CASSFPGSGYNEQFF. Written as DNA, the CDR3 is TGTGCCAGCAGTTTCCCAGGGTCAGGCTACAATGAGCAGTTCTTC.

This chain uses TRBV30 with TRBJ1-2; 8 nucleotides line up with TRBD1. CDR3 length equals 15 residues. Germline assignment: CDR1 GTSNPN and CDR2 SVGIG (reference sequence). J gave up 3 bases and V 2 bases, and 8 bases lay outside the gene matches. In nucleotides, the CDR3 is TGTGCCTGGAGTTCGGGGACAGGCGACTACTATGGCTACACCTTC. This gives the protein CAWSSGTGDYYGYTF. Full variable domain (rest looked up from reference TRBV30 and TRBJ1-2): SQTIHQWPATLVQPVGSPLSLECTVEGTSNPNLYWYRQAAGRGLQLLFYSVGIGQISSEVPQNLSASRPQDRQFILSSKKLLLSDSGFYLCAWSSGTGDYYGYTFGSGTRLTVV.

The chain links TRBV5-1 to TRBJ1-1; no firm D call. Deletions cut 0 bases from V and 8 bases from J, with 8 bases between. The V gene's germline CDR1 is SGHRS and CDR2 YFSETQ. The CDR3 is 12 amino acids. CDR3: CASSLANREAFF. The DNA of the CDR3 is TGCGCCAGCAGCTTGGCTAACCGGGAAGCTTTCTTT.

The chain is built from TRBV21-1 and TRBJ2-7; TRBD1, the table's D call, was not compared with the DNA. TRBV21-1 is given as a pseudogene. This CDR3 spans 18 amino acids. CDR3 sequence (DNA): TGTGCCAGCAGCAGAAATGTCCGGACAGGGTTTCATTGCTACGAGCAGTACTTC. Translating it yields CASSRNVRTGFHCYEQYF.

Points on this clone: Other DNA sequences in this sample translate to the same CDR3. V and J are TRBV6-5 and TRBJ2-7; D gene uncertain. The CDR3 runs to 11 residues. The V end lost 6 bases, the J end lost 2 bases, and 5 bases lay between the germline ends. The germline CDR1 and CDR2 sequences are MNHEY and SVGAGI. CDR3 amino acids: CASRGPYEQYF. The CDR3 DNA follows: TGTGCCAGCAGGGGCCCCTACGAGCAGTACTTC.

The count of this clone is one. The rearrangement uses TRBV30 and TRBJ2-7; no definite D call. The CDR3 sequence is 17 residues long. Germline CDR1 is GTSNPN and CDR2 is SVGIG (reference sequence). Trimming removed 0 bases from V and 0 bases from J, with 18 bases in between. CDR3 residues: CAWSVPMGPFVSYEQYF. For the CDR3, the DNA is TGTGCCTGGAGTGTCCCCATGGGCCCCTTCGTCTCCTACGAGCAGTACTTC.

This chain links TRBV28 with TRBJ2-2; possible D gene TRBD2, 6 bases. V dropped 3 bases and J dropped 4 bases, with 15 bases sitting between them. The CDR3 spans 16 residues. Looked up from germline, CDR1 is MDHEN and CDR2 is SYDVKM. CDR3 in amino acids: CASSLARRGFTGELFF. Written as DNA, the CDR3 is TGTGCCAGCAGTTTGGCGAGACGGGGGTTCACCGGGGAGCTGTTTTTT.

This clone occurred a few times. J is TRBJ2-7 and V is TRBV19, with TRBD2 matching 11 bases. The ends lost 6 bases at V and 2 bases at J; junction bases unmatched: 12. CDR3 length: 17 amino acids. Germline V gene lookup returns CDR1 LNHDA and CDR2 SQIVND (reference sequence). In nucleotides, the CDR3 is TGTGCCAGTAGCCGCCCCACTAGCGGGAGTGTCCCCTACGAGCAGTACTTC. This codes for CASSRPTSGSVPYEQYF.

V gene TRBV6-1 combines with J gene TRBJ1-2; 10 nucleotides agree with TRBD1. The CDR3 sequence is 16 residues long. After removal of 4 bases from V and 5 bases from J, the junction contained 10 bases not matched to a gene. The germline V gene encodes CDR1 MNHNS and CDR2 SASEGT. The DNA of the CDR3 is TGTGCCAGCAGTGTGTTACCGGGACAGGGGTTTTATGGCTACACCTTC. As protein: CASSVLPGQGFYGYTF.

This chain joins TRBV5-4 and TRBJ2-3; D is possibly TRBD1 (6 bases). Germline V gives CDR1 SGHNT, CDR2 YYREEE (reference sequence). This CDR3 spans 16 amino acids. Trimming cost V 2 bases and J 2 bases, with 15 bases left between them. The CDR3 DNA sequence: TGTGCCAGCAGCTTTAATATGGGGGCCCTCACAGATACGCAGTATTTT. Protein: CASSFNMGALTDTQYF.

The chain links TRBV28 to TRBJ2-7, with D maybe TRBD1 (5 bases). Between the trimmed V and J ends, which lost 11 bases and 0 bases, there was a span of 14 bases. The CDR3 runs 13 residues. Germline CDR1 is MDHEN and CDR2 is SYDVKM. CDR3 loop: CAASGSFSYEQYF. The CDR3 DNA sequence: TGTGCCGCGTCAGGGTCATTCTCCTACGAGCAGTACTTC.

This clone turned up a few times. The chain joins TRBV29-1 to TRBJ2-7; D possibly corresponds to TRBD2 (6 bases). The CDR3 is 13 residues long. Trimming cost V 7 bases and J 2 bases, with 15 bases left between them. Germline assignment: CDR1 SQVTM and CDR2 ANQGSEA. The CDR3 DNA is TGCAGCGCCCAGGGTAGCGGCCCCTACGAGCAGTACTTC. Its translation is CSAQGSGPYEQYF.

The chain is built from TRBV28 and TRBJ1-2; possibly TRBD1 for D (6 bases). V lost 4 bases and J 6 bases, leaving 12 bases between the germline ends. The CDR3 has 13 amino acids. Germline assignment: CDR1 MDHEN and CDR2 SYDVKM. DNA for the CDR3: TGTGCCAGCAGTTCTACAGGGTCCCATGGCTACACCTTC. Residues: CASSSTGSHGYTF.

The chain carries TRBV7-2 and TRBJ2-1; 7 bases are shared with TRBD2. This CDR3 has 17 residues. The V gene's germline CDR1 is SGHTA and CDR2 FQGNSA. V was pared by 5 bases and J by 2 bases, with 12 bases of the junction left unmatched. The CDR3 coding sequence is TGTGCCAGCAGCCCCGTCGGGGGGAGCGTTCCCTACAATGAGCAGTTCTTC. It encodes CASSPVGGSVPYNEQFF. Full variable domain (missing parts from reference TRBV7-2 and TRBJ2-1): GAGVSQSPSNKVTEKGKDVELRCDPISGHTALYWYRQSLGQGLEFLIYFQGNSAPDKSGLPSDRFSAERTGGSVSTLTIQRTQQEDSAVYLCASSPVGGSVPYNEQFFGPGTRLTVL.

The chain joins TRBV6-1 to TRBJ2-7; D is possibly TRBD1 (6 bases). CDR1 MNHNS and CDR2 SASEGT come from the germline V gene. V shed 7 bases and J shed 5 bases, with 9 bases lying between them. This CDR3 is built from 11 residues. The CDR3 is CASTPGDEQYF. The CDR3 region has the DNA TGTGCCAGCACCCCAGGGGACGAGCAGTACTTC.

Here the CDR3 reads CASSAFTERNSPLHF. The CDR3 nucleotides read TGTGCCAGCAGCGCCTTTACTGAAAGAAATTCACCCCTCCACTTT. The chain employs TRBV9 and TRBJ1-6; the D is unclear. Looked up from germline, CDR1 is SGDLS and CDR2 is YYNGEE. Deletions cut 3 bases from V and 7 bases from J, with 14 bases between. The CDR3 runs 15 residues.

The J gene is TRBJ1-2, the V gene TRBV4-2; D is uncertain. In germline, CDR1 is LGHNA, CDR2 YNFKEQ. The V and J ends lost 1 base and 4 bases respectively, with 13 bases between them. The CDR3 totals 15 residues. In DNA, the CDR3 is TGTGCCAGCAGCCAAGGGCAGCCCGAGGCCTATGGCTACACCTTC. This encodes CASSQGQPEAYGYTF.

CDR3 sequence reads: CASTFQGKETQYF. CDR3 nucleotides: TGTGCCAGCACCTTTCAGGGGAAAGAGACCCAGTACTTC. J is TRBJ2-5 and V is TRBV13; D is possibly TRBD1 (6 bases). Per germline, CDR1 PRHDT and CDR2 FYEKMQ (reference sequence). This CDR3 region has 13 residues. The V end was cut by 7 bases, the J end by 3 bases, with 12 bases between.

By share, this clone ranks as medium-sized. The V and J genes are TRBV15 and TRBJ1-5; D unresolved. CDR3 size: 15 residues. The V gene lost 5 bases and the J gene lost 6 bases, with 17 bases spanning the gap. The germline gives CDR1 LNHNV, CDR2 YYDKDF (reference sequence). The chain's CDR3 is CATSEGGLEVQPQHF. In DNA, the CDR3 is TGTGCCACCAGCGAGGGAGGCCTGGAGGTTCAGCCCCAGCATTTT.

This sequence joins TRBV7-8 and TRBJ2-5; tentatively, D is TRBD2 (6 bases). Germline V gene lookup returns CDR1 SGHVS and CDR2 FQNEAQ. Trimming cost V 0 bases and J 6 bases, with 20 bases left between them. The CDR3 has 17 residues. The CDR3 DNA sequence: TGTGCCAGCAGCTTAGCCTTCTCGACTGCAGGAGGGCAGACCCAGTACTTC. Its protein is CASSLAFSTAGGQTQYF.

The rearrangement links TRBV29-1 to TRBJ2-7, with D perhaps TRBD1 (5 bases). Trimming left V 1 base short and J 3 bases short, with 10 bases between. Germline loops: CDR1 SQVTM, CDR2 ANQGSEA. This CDR3 is 13 amino acids long. The CDR3 is CSVEVGRDYEQYF. The CDR3 region has the DNA TGCAGCGTTGAAGTGGGCAGGGACTACGAGCAGTACTTC.

The chain couples TRBV5-1 to TRBJ1-1; 7 bases map to TRBD1. V gave up 5 bases and J gave up 1 base; unmatched junction bases: 11. Germline V lookup: CDR1 SGHRS, CDR2 YFSETQ. The length of the CDR3 is 16 residues. The CDR3 here is CASRRSTPGGNTEAFF. CDR3 in DNA: TGCGCCAGCAGACGAAGTACTCCAGGGGGGAACACTGAAGCTTTCTTT. The full variable domain, with the rest looked up from reference TRBV5-1 and TRBJ1-1, is KAGVTQTPRYLIKTRGQQVTLSCSPISGHRSVSWYQQTPGQGLQFLFEYFSETQRNKGNFPGRFSGRQFSNSRSEMNVSTLELGDSALYLCASRRSTPGGNTEAFFGQGTRLTVV.

This clone was detected a few times. The chain uses TRBV18 and TRBJ2-7, with 10 bases fitting TRBD1. Trimming cost V 3 bases and J 6 bases; bases outside gene matches: 5. The CDR3 extends over 14 amino acids. CDR1 and CDR2 from the germline V gene are KGHSH and LQKENI. This CDR3 reads CASSPQGQGSEQYF. The CDR3 DNA follows: TGTGCCAGCTCACCGCAGGGACAGGGGTCCGAGCAGTACTTC. The entire variable domain, with the rest obtained from reference TRBV18 and TRBJ2-7, is as follows: NAGVMQNPRHLVRRRGQEARLRCSPMKGHSHVYWYRQLPEEGLKFMVYLQKENIIDESGMPKERFSAEFPKEGPSILRIQQVVRGDSAAYFCASSPQGQGSEQYFGPGTRLTVT.

The rearrangement uses TRBV10-1 and TRBJ2-5; tentatively, D is TRBD1 (6 bases). Looked up from germline, CDR1 is WNHNN and CDR2 is SYGVQD (reference sequence). This CDR3 region has 13 residues. Trimming shortened V by 6 bases and J by 1 base, and 9 bases separated the two germline ends. The CDR3 bases are TGCGCCAGCAGCCGGGACACCCAAGAGACCCAGTACTTC. Translated, it gives CASSRDTQETQYF.